This passage covers 2 T cell receptor beta chains from one sample sequenced in a study of cytomegalovirus exposure and HLA in healthy donors. The PCR had 60 Vbeta and 13 Jbeta primers. The protocol was immunoSEQ multiplex PCR, while the TCRdb copy is restricted to in-frame clones and leaves out a portion. The sample has about 150,000 clones; roughly 79% are singletons. Sequences were obtained from PBMCs. Receptors were obtained from a woman aged 50 to 60 in good health and CMV-seropositive.

The chain couples TRBV30 to TRBJ1-5, with 12 nucleotides matching TRBD1. The CDR3 is 17 residues long. V gave up 3 bases and J gave up 6 bases; unmatched junction bases: 12. Germline loops: CDR1 GTSNPN, CDR2 SVGIG (reference sequence). This CDR3 reads CAWSGDRGLRLGQPQHF. The CDR3 bases are TGTGCCTGGAGCGGGGACAGGGGGCTACGATTAGGTCAGCCCCAGCATTTT.

This clone appeared once. The chain couples TRBV11-3 to TRBJ2-5; TRBD2 aligns across 10 bases. Unmatched junction bases numbered 8, after V lost 5 bases and J lost 5 bases. The CDR3 extends over 15 amino acids. CDR1 is SGHNT, CDR2 YENEEA, per germline. The CDR3 DNA sequence: TGTGCCAGCAGCCACCGACTAGCGGGTGGGGAGACCCAGTACTTC. Translation: CASSHRLAGGETQYF.